This record covers a single T cell receptor beta chain. This specimen belongs to a study of blood T cells in healthy people across ages. For the second PCR, which ran for about 7 to 11 cycles, a sample-barcoded 5' primer and a J-beta primer mix were used. TCRdb passed the 5' RACE reads through MiXCR, listing each CDR3 protein once. This sample has over 700,000 distinct CDR3 sequences; just under 25% occur once, and the top ten carry 9.4%. This same sample was also taken into another study, of T cells of mothers and their children.

This receptor was taken from a boy younger than 18 in good health. The sequenced material came from blood.

The CDR3, as DNA: TGTGCCAGCAGTAAGGAACGGGAGGAGTATGCAGATACGCAGTATTTT. Its protein is CASSKEREEYADTQYF. V usage is TRBV2 and J usage is TRBJ2-3; 7 bases line up with TRBD2. Germline-derived CDR1 and CDR2 are SNHLY and FYNNEI. Trimming took 5 bases from V and 4 from J; bases not matched to a gene: 12. This CDR3 is 16 amino acids long.